The clone carrying this TCR beta chain was seen a few times. This sample is part of a study of blood T cell repertoires in COVID-19. This CDR3 comprises 14 residues. The junction had 4 bases not matched to a gene; V was cut back by 4 bases and J by 6 bases. Looked up from germline, CDR1 is ENHRY and CDR2 is SYGVKD. Sequencing used immunoSEQ multiplex PCR; TCRdb keeps in-frame clones, though not all of them. The table records about 31,000 clones, around 90% of them present only once. The TCR sequence derives from a human donor in a cohort sampled during active COVID-19. Sequencing was done on a sample of peripheral blood. The chain carries TRBV10-3 and TRBJ1-5; 9 nucleotides match TRBD1. The DNA of the CDR3 is TGTGCCATCAGTGCCGGGACAGGGACTCAGCCCCAGCATTTT. Protein product: CAISAGTGTQPQHF.